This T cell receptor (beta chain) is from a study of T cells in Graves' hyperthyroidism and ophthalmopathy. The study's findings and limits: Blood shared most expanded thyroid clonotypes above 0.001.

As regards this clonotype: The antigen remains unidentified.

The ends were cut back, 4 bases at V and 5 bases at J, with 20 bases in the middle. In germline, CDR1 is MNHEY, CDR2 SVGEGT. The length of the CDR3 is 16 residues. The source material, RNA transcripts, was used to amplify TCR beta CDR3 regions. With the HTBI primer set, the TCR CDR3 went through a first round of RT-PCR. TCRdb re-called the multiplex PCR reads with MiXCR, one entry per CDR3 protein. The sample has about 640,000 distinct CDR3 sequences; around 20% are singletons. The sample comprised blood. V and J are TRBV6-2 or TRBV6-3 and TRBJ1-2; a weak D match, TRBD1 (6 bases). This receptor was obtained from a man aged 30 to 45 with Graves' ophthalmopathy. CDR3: CASSSNGPGDPYGYTF. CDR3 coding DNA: TGTGCCAGCAGTTCCAACGGGCCAGGGGACCCTTATGGCTACACCTTC.